The text below deals with one TCR beta chain. Its antigen is currently unknown. Researchers ran the PCR with 60 Vbeta and 13 Jbeta primers. Measured with immunoSEQ multiplex PCR; TCRdb has only the in-frame clones, and not every one. The repertoire holds 120,000 or so clones, with less than 80% as singletons. These data are taken from a study of cytomegalovirus exposure and HLA in healthy donors. This CDR3 is 16 amino acids long. Overall study findings and caveats: HLA restriction was apparent for most CMV-associated TCR beta chains in a later analysis.

The sample comprised PBMCs. The clonotype originates from a man between 40 and 49 years old in good health and CMV-seropositive. The genes are TRBV21-1 and TRBJ2-1; TRBD1 reflects the table's D call only, with no check against the DNA. TRBV21-1 is labeled a pseudogene. The CDR3 spells CASSKVGQSAYNEQFF. CDR3 sequence (DNA): TGTGCCAGCAGCAAAGTGGGACAGAGTGCCTACAATGAGCAGTTCTTC.